This T cell receptor (beta chain) stems from a study of blood T cell repertoires in COVID-19. At the level of the study: The study drew acute and convalescent COVID-19 samples from the United States, Italy and Spain.

Patients of the Seattle cohort, enrolled during active infection, were followed longitudinally. This CDR3 comprises 13 residues. Trimming shortened V by 5 bases and J by 3 bases, and 11 bases separated the two germline ends. Germline V gives CDR1 MNHEY, CDR2 SVGEGT. Original analysis: Nucleated cell counts were estimated from reference gene primer amplification. Sequencing used immunoSEQ multiplex PCR; TCRdb keeps in-frame clones, though not all of them. Clonal size and the V and J genes are those of that table, whereas D and trimming came from the DNA. The sample holds around 460,000 clones, 70% to 90% seen once.

The rearrangement joins TRBV6-2 or TRBV6-3 to TRBJ2-7, with a tentative D call TRBD2 (6 bases). This receptor was identified in a man aged 18 to 35 with COVID-19, enrolled during active disease. What was sequenced was peripheral blood. CDR3 region: CASSPGTFYEQYF. For the CDR3, the DNA is TGTGCCAGCAGTCCCGGGACTTTCTACGAGCAGTACTTC.